One and the same sample provided the 20 T cell receptor beta chains below, sequenced in a study of shared clonotypes between healthy human individuals (dated by TCRdb to between 2020 and 2021). Receptor amplification or capture employed the immunoSEQ multiplex PCR assay. Imported from immuneACCESS, the table was reduced by TCRdb to in-frame sequences with V and J called. These copies leave out some clones; in studies compared against another copy, an unresolved V gene accounts for under half, and the cause of the remainder is not known. The sample data list fewer than 2.5 million clones, and roughly 93% of these were observed just once. The ten top clones hold about 0.39% of the sample. Sequencing used naive CD4+ T cells from PBMCs. The cell subset or site label on this specimen signifies: CD45RA+ positively selected. The receptor set was obtained from a man aged 18-30 years in good health. Some clones in this sample may be carry-over from other donors' samples.

This clone has only one observation. The V and J genes are TRBV6-5 and TRBJ2-7; maybe TRBD2 (6 bases). The CDR3 runs to 13 residues. Germline V gene lookup returns CDR1 MNHEY and CDR2 SVGAGI. The V end lost 4 bases, the J end lost 4 bases, and 11 bases lay between the germline ends. CDR3 in amino acids: CASSFPGAYEQYF. The CDR3, as DNA: TGTGCCAGCAGTTTTCCGGGAGCTTACGAGCAGTACTTC.

The chain has TRBV28 and TRBJ2-7; TRBD2 aligns across 10 bases. V dropped 7 bases and J dropped 9; count of bases not matched to a gene: 12. Germline values: CDR1 MDHEN, CDR2 SYDVKM. The CDR3 has 14 residues. Written as DNA, the CDR3 is TGTGCCAGCATCAAGCTAGCGGGGGTGTCGGGGCAGTACTTC. This translates into CASIKLAGVSGQYF.

This clone was recorded only once. The V call is TRBV15, the J call TRBJ2-2; D remains ambiguous. V lost 8 bases, J lost 7 bases, and 8 bases lay in between. The CDR3 length is 11 residues. Germline V lookup: CDR1 LNHNV, CDR2 YYDKDF (reference sequence). CDR3 sequence (DNA): TGTGCCACCGTCTCACACGGGGAGCTGTTTTTT. Translating it yields CATVSHGELFF.

As concerns this clone: Other DNA sequences in this sample translate to the same CDR3. This chain joins TRBV7-3 and TRBJ1-1; the D is unclear. Per germline, CDR1 SGHTA and CDR2 FQGTGA. Trimming left V 3 bases short and J 1 base short, with 6 bases between. The CDR3 spans 13 residues. The CDR3 loop is CASSFLRNTEAFF. For the CDR3, the DNA is TGTGCCAGCAGCTTCTTGAGGAACACTGAAGCTTTCTTT.

J is TRBJ2-2 and V is TRBV7-9; no clear D gene. This CDR3 region has 14 residues. Trimming removed 2 bases from V and 6 bases from J, with 10 bases in between. In germline, CDR1 is SEHNR, CDR2 FQNEAQ (reference sequence). CDR3 coding DNA: TGTGCCAGCAGCTTAAGTGGGGTTCCCGGGGAGCTGTTTTTT. The encoded protein is CASSLSGVPGELFF.

The rearrangement joins TRBV5-5 to TRBJ1-5, with D possibly being TRBD1 (5 bases). Germline CDR1 is SGHKS and CDR2 is YYEKEE (reference sequence). The germline V and J ends were trimmed by 5 bases and 0 bases, with 15 bases remaining between them. The CDR3 totals 16 residues. The CDR3 coding sequence is TGTGCCAGCAGTCCAATCGGGGCGGCTAGCAATCAGCCCCAGCATTTT. It translates to CASSPIGAASNQPQHF. The full variable domain, its missing parts supplied by reference TRBV5-5 and TRBJ1-5, is DAGVTQSPTHLIKTRGQQVTLRCSPISGHKSVSWYQQVLGQGPQFIFQYYEKEERGRGNFPDRFSARQFPNYSSELNVNALLLGDSALYLCASSPIGAASNQPQHFGDGTRLSIL.

This clone has a single count. This sequence joins TRBV6-5 and TRBJ2-5; TRBD1 agrees at 7 bases. There are 16 residues in the CDR3. With 0 bases clipped from V and 4 bases from J, the junction kept 8 bases outside the gene matches. Per germline, CDR1 MNHEY and CDR2 SVGAGI. CDR3 in amino acids: CASSYSWQGVAETQYF. CDR3 sequence (DNA): TGTGCCAGCAGTTACTCGTGGCAGGGGGTGGCAGAGACCCAGTACTTC.

This chain's CDR3 is CASSRMGLAGAGETQYF. For the CDR3, the DNA is TGCGCCAGCAGCCGAATGGGACTAGCGGGAGCAGGTGAGACCCAGTACTTC. This chain links TRBV5-1 with TRBJ2-5; TRBD2 aligns across 14 bases. V lost 4 bases to trimming and J lost 5 bases; unmatched junction nucleotides: 10. The CDR3 length is 17 residues. Per the germline V gene, CDR1 is SGHRS and CDR2 is YFSETQ.

In DNA, the CDR3 is TGTGCCAGCAGCCCCCAGGACAGGCGCTACACTGAAGCTTTCTTT. Protein sequence: CASSPQDRRYTEAFF. The chain uses TRBV21-1 and TRBJ1-1; the tabulated D call, TRBD1, remains unverified against the DNA. TRBV21-1 is recorded as a pseudogene. The CDR3 is 15 amino acids.

The V gene is TRBV4-1, the J gene TRBJ1-1, with D tentatively TRBD1 (5 bases). Germline V gives CDR1 MGHRA, CDR2 YSYEKL. The CDR3 covers 16 residues. V was shortened by 3 bases and J by 4 bases, with 18 bases between the two germline ends. In DNA, the CDR3 is TGCGCCAGCAGCCAGCCCAGCGGGGGGATCAGCACTGAAGCTTTCTTT. It translates to CASSQPSGGISTEAFF.

J is TRBJ1-2 and V is TRBV7-9, with D perhaps matching TRBD1 (6 bases). Germline assignment: CDR1 SEHNR and CDR2 FQNEAQ (reference sequence). The CDR3 is 14 amino acids. V was trimmed by 6 bases and J by 1 base, leaving 12 bases between them. The CDR3 DNA reads TGTGCCAGCAGTAACAGGGCGTTTAACTATGGCTACACCTTC. Its protein is CASSNRAFNYGYTF.

The gene calls are TRBV2 and TRBJ2-1, with D perhaps matching TRBD2 (6 bases). CDR1 is SNHLY and CDR2 is FYNNEI in the germline V gene. CDR3 length: 15 residues. V was pared by 1 base and J by 4 bases, with 11 bases between. CDR3 region: CASSEGSGRYNEQFF. Written as DNA, the CDR3 is TGTGCCAGCAGTGAAGGTAGCGGCCGTTACAATGAGCAGTTCTTC.

This chain links TRBV28 with TRBJ2-5, with D perhaps given as TRBD1 or TRBD2 (5 bases each). The CDR3 is 15 amino acids. The ends were cut back, 4 bases at V and 1 base at J, with 13 bases in the middle. Germline V gives CDR1 MDHEN, CDR2 SYDVKM. The CDR3, as DNA: TGTGCCAGCAGTTCCCTCGGGGCGACCCAAGAGACCCAGTACTTC. Amino acid sequence: CASSSLGATQETQYF.

The chain is built from TRBV7-2 and TRBJ2-3; possible D gene TRBD1, 5 bases. V shed 2 bases and J shed 2 bases, with 8 bases lying between them. Germline CDR1 is SGHTA and CDR2 is FQGNSA. This CDR3 contains 14 residues. The CDR3 region has the DNA TGTGCCAGCAGCTTAATACAGGCCACAGATACGCAGTATTTT. Amino acid sequence: CASSLIQATDTQYF.

The chain joins TRBV11-2 to TRBJ2-7; tentatively, D is TRBD2 (5 bases). Germline assignment: CDR1 SGHAT and CDR2 FQNNGV. The germline V and J ends were trimmed by 0 bases and 5 bases, with 14 bases remaining between them. The CDR3 contains 15 residues. The CDR3 sequence is CASSLDHSSFDEQYF. CDR3 DNA: TGTGCCAGCAGCTTAGATCATTCTAGCTTCGACGAGCAGTACTTC. Full variable domain (remainder filled in from reference TRBV11-2 and TRBJ2-7): EAGVAQSPRYKIIEKRQSVAFWCNPISGHATLYWYQQILGQGPKLLIQFQNNGVVDDSQLPKDRFSAERLKGVDSTLKIQPAKLEDSAVYLCASSLDHSSFDEQYFGPGTRLTVT.

The V gene is TRBV5-1, the J gene TRBJ2-1, with 9 bases that match TRBD2. The V and J ends lost 3 bases and 6 bases, in that order; junction bases with no gene match: 10. Germline CDR1 reads SGHRS; CDR2 reads YFSETQ. The CDR3 consists of 16 residues. Here the CDR3 DNA reads TGCGCCAGCAGCTATATTCCCGGACTAGCGTCCAATGAGCAGTTCTTC. Translation gives CASSYIPGLASNEQFF.

This clone has a single count. The J gene is TRBJ2-1, the V gene TRBV4-1; D may be TRBD1 (6 bases). This CDR3 has 13 residues. Per the germline V gene, CDR1 is MGHRA and CDR2 is YSYEKL. V was shortened by 0 bases and J by 12 bases, with 12 bases between the two germline ends. The CDR3 region is CASSQDQGTGQFF. The CDR3 DNA reads as TGCGCCAGCAGCCAAGATCAGGGGACGGGGCAGTTCTTC.

The gene calls are TRBV28 and TRBJ1-2; 7 nucleotides line up with TRBD1. The germline CDR1 and CDR2 sequences are MDHEN and SYDVKM. The CDR3 sequence is 16 residues long. V lost 3 bases and J lost 8; bases outside the gene matches: 15. The CDR3 spells CASSFPRLQGVRGYTF. For the CDR3, the DNA is TGTGCCAGCAGTTTTCCCCGCCTTCAGGGGGTGAGAGGCTACACCTTC.

This chain links TRBV7-9 with TRBJ2-2; 8 nucleotides agree with TRBD1. V shed 5 bases and J 0 bases; nucleotides not matched to a gene: 8. CDR1 and CDR2 (germline): SEHNR, FQNEAQ (reference sequence). The CDR3 covers 17 residues. CDR3 coding DNA: TGTGCCAGCAGCCGCTTACTGGACAGGGCGAACACCGGGGAGCTGTTTTTT. Translating it yields CASSRLLDRANTGELFF.

A word on this clone: At one boundary the junction diverges from the germline segment, which might be a read error. This rearrangement joins TRBV7-9 to TRBJ2-2; D perhaps matches TRBD1 (6 bases). The CDR3 consists of 16 residues. CDR1 SEHNR and CDR2 FQNEAQ come from the germline V gene (reference sequence). The CDR3 loop reads CASSSGQRSNAGELFF. The CDR3 nucleotides are TGTGCCAGCAGCTCTGGACAGCGATCGAACGCCGGGGAGCTGTTTTTT. The variable domain in full, with the rest retrieved from reference TRBV7-9 and TRBJ2-2, is DTGVSQNPRHKITKRGQNVTFRCDPISEHNRLYWYRQTLGQGPEFLTYFQNEAQLEKSRLLSDRFSAERPKGSFSTLEIQRTEQGDSAMYLCASSSGQRSNAGELFFGEGSRLTVL.